The 19 T cell receptor beta chains below come from one sample, sequenced in a study of glioma-infiltrating T cells. Amplification of TCR alpha and beta CDR3 regions from RNA used iRepertoire nested multiplex PCR. TCRdb re-analysed the multiplex PCR reads in MiXCR, keeping a single row per CDR3 protein. The data hold 150,000 to 200,000 distinct CDR3 sequences, with roughly a third observed a single time. The sample comprised glioma tissue, nonneoplastic brain tissue, or PBMCs (not recorded which). These receptors were obtained from a human donor with low-grade glioma or glioblastoma, undergoing nonglioma brain surgery, or in good health (not recorded which).

This clonotype was observed a handful of times. The chain has TRBV5-4 and TRBJ1-2; 7 bases line up with TRBD1. J lost 3 bases, V lost 4 bases, and 3 bases had no gene match. Germline lookup yields CDR1 SGHNT and CDR2 YYREEE (reference sequence). The CDR3 length is 13 residues. The CDR3, as DNA: TGTGCCAGCAGCGACGACAGGGACTATGGCTACACCTTC. Protein product: CASSDDRDYGYTF.

This clonotype was seen many times. The chain joins TRBV10-3 to TRBJ2-1, with 10 bases matching TRBD1. This CDR3 is 15 amino acids long. Looked up from germline, CDR1 is ENHRY and CDR2 is SYGVKD. J was trimmed by 4 bases and V by 4 bases; bases with no gene match: 4. The CDR3 DNA reads as TGTGCCATCAGTGCCGGGACAGGGGAATACAATGAGCAGTTCTTC. Translated: CAISAGTGEYNEQFF.

The chain has TRBV6-2 or TRBV6-3 and TRBJ2-5; 10 bases agree with TRBD2. The CDR3 has 15 residues. Germline trimming cut 6 bases from V and 0 bases from J; bases unmatched to any gene: 4. Germline values: CDR1 MNHEY, CDR2 SVGEGT. CDR3 loop: CASRLTSGYQETQYF. CDR3 coding DNA: TGTGCCAGCAGACTGACTAGCGGGTACCAAGAGACCCAGTACTTC.

A remark on this clonotype: Germline and junction disagree at one end, which may indicate a read error. The gene calls are TRBV7-2 and TRBJ2-1; TRBD2 is a possible D gene (6 bases). The CDR3 has 16 amino acids. The germline CDR1 and CDR2 sequences are SGHTA and FQGNSA. Here the CDR3 reads CASSPHGGSSSNKQFF. The CDR3 bases are TGCGCCAGCAGCCCCCATGGAGGGAGTAGTTCGAATAAGCAGTTCTTC.

This clonotype was seen many times. The chain is built from TRBV20-1 and TRBJ1-5, with TRBD1 matching 7 bases. J lost 6 bases, V lost 4 bases, and 18 bases had no gene match. CDR1 DFQATT and CDR2 SNEGSKA come from the germline V gene (reference sequence). CDR3 length: 17 amino acids. The CDR3 loop reads CSAKGHEEQGRSQPQHF. CDR3 DNA: TGCAGTGCTAAAGGGCACGAAGAACAGGGGCGTAGTCAGCCCCAGCATTTT.

V and J are TRBV28 and TRBJ1-1; D is uncertain. This CDR3 contains 15 residues. V lost 2 bases and J lost 5, with 15 bases in between. Germline V lookup: CDR1 MDHEN, CDR2 SYDVKM. CDR3 amino acids: CASSLAGGMETEAFF. The CDR3, as DNA: TGTGCCAGCAGTTTAGCGGGAGGGATGGAAACTGAAGCTTTCTTT.

This clonotype has a single count. The CDR3: CASSARTWALYF. CDR3 sequence (DNA): TGTGCCAGCAGCGCACGGACATGGGCGTTGTACTTC. This rearrangement joins TRBV7-2 to TRBJ2-7; TRBD1 is a possible D gene (5 bases). Germline V lookup: CDR1 SGHTA, CDR2 FQGNSA. There are 12 residues in the CDR3. The V end lost 5 bases, the J end lost 12 bases, and 17 bases lay between the germline ends.

This clonotype was recorded at least ten times. The CDR3 DNA is TGTGCCAGCAGCCAAGCCCTGACAGGGATCTATGGCTACACCTTC. Encoded protein: CASSQALTGIYGYTF. The gene calls are TRBV3-1 and TRBJ1-2; 7 bases are shared with TRBD1. CDR3 length: 15 amino acids. Unmatched junction bases numbered 6, after V lost 1 base and J lost 4 bases. The germline V gene has CDR1 LGHDT and CDR2 YNNKEL (reference sequence).

This clonotype was found many times. The chain employs TRBV27 and TRBJ2-1, with 12 nucleotides matching TRBD1. Germline loops: CDR1 MNHEY, CDR2 SMNVEV (reference sequence). The CDR3 is made up of 19 amino acids. J gave up 3 bases and V 5 bases, and 14 bases lay outside the gene matches. The CDR3 loop is CASSRLPGQGASIYNEQFF. CDR3 nucleotide sequence: TGTGCCAGCAGTCGACTCCCGGGACAGGGGGCTAGTATCTACAATGAGCAGTTCTTC.

The chain links TRBV7-9 to TRBJ1-1; TRBD1 matches 8 bases. With V trimmed by 1 base and J by 11 bases, 0 bases remained unmatched. The CDR3 loop spans 11 amino acids. The germline CDR1 and CDR2 sequences are SEHNR and FQNEAQ (reference sequence). Here the CDR3 reads CASSLGTGAFF. CDR3 DNA: TGTGCCAGCAGCTTAGGGACAGGGGCTTTCTTT.

Points on this clonotype: A much bigger clone sits one base away, suggesting this may be a read error. The chain has TRBV7-3 and TRBJ2-1; TRBD2 aligns across 7 bases. This CDR3 has 14 residues. Germline CDR1 reads SGHTA; CDR2 reads FQGTGA. This chain's CDR3 is CAGSSSTSSNEQFF. In DNA form, the CDR3 reads TGTGCCGGCAGCTCTTCGACTAGCAGCAATGAGCAGTTCTTC.

This clonotype was recorded at least ten times. The V call is TRBV29-1, the J call TRBJ2-3; D could derive from TRBD1 or TRBD2 (5 bases each). Trimming took 3 bases from V and 5 from J, leaving 9 bases between them. CDR3 length: 12 residues. Germline CDR1 is SQVTM and CDR2 is ANQGSEA. The CDR3 protein is CSVDGGGDTQYF. In DNA form, the CDR3 reads TGCAGCGTTGATGGTGGGGGAGATACGCAGTATTTT.

Concerning this clonotype: One end of the junction fails to match germline, which may point to a read error. The rearrangement joins TRBV18 to TRBJ1-1; 11 bases agree with TRBD1. Per germline, CDR1 KGHSH and CDR2 LQKENI. CDR3 length: 13 amino acids. CDR3: CASFRTGGNEALF. CDR3 in DNA: TGTGCCAGCTTTCGGACAGGGGGCAATGAAGCTTTATTT.

Comment on this clonotype: A much larger clone differs from this one at a single base, so this may be a read error. The gene calls are TRBV7-9 and TRBJ1-1; tentatively, D is TRBD1 (5 bases). Germline lookup yields CDR1 SEHNR and CDR2 FQNEAQ (reference sequence). V was pared by 2 bases and J by 0 bases, with 13 bases between. The CDR3 is made up of 16 amino acids. The CDR3 region has the DNA TGTGCCAGCAGCTTAACAGGTCAGCGAATGAACACTGAAGCTTTCTTT. Amino acids: CASSLTGQRMNTEAFF.

J is TRBJ2-3 and V is TRBV9; TRBD2 might be the D (6 bases). Germline V CDR1 and CDR2: SGDLS, YYNGEE. Trimming shortened V by 0 bases and J by 1 base, and 9 bases separated the two germline ends. The CDR3 length is 15 residues. The CDR3 nucleotides are TGTGCCAGCAGCGTAGACGGCGGGGGCACAGATACGCAGTATTTT. It translates to CASSVDGGGTDTQYF.

This clonotype occurred once. The V call is TRBV20-1, the J call TRBJ2-3; D remains ambiguous. The J call is uncertain, as TRBJ1-5 better fits the DNA end. This CDR3 is built from 14 residues. CDR1 and CDR2 (germline): DFQATT, SNEGSKA (reference sequence). DNA for the CDR3: TGCAGTGCTGGAGCCGCTAGCGGTACAGATACGCAGCATTTT. Its translation: CSAGAASGTDTQHF.

Turning to this clonotype: This may come from a read error, since a much larger clone is one base off. The chain links TRBV6-2 or TRBV6-3 to TRBJ2-7; D possibly matches TRBD1 or TRBD2 (5 bases each). Germline-derived CDR1 and CDR2 are MNHEY and SVGEGT. The CDR3 runs 12 residues. The CDR3 spells CARSHGTDEQYF. As DNA, the CDR3 is TGCGCCAGAAGCCATGGGACCGACGAGCAGTACTTC.

This clonotype has ten or more counts. The V call is TRBV6-1, the J call TRBJ2-3; no reliable D call. Germline CDR1 and CDR2: MNHNS and SASEGT. The CDR3 runs 13 residues. Trimming took off 7 bases at V and 6 bases at J, with 14 bases between the two ends. The CDR3 coding sequence is TGTGCCAGCAATAACCCCACGCCCGATACGCAGTATTTT. Its protein is CASNNPTPDTQYF.

This clonotype was observed at least ten times. This CDR3 is CASSQSGSSYYGYTF. The CDR3 bases are TGTGCCAGCAGCCAATCTGGCAGTTCTTATTATGGCTACACCTTC. V usage is TRBV3-1 and J usage is TRBJ1-2, with D hard to call. The CDR3 length is 15 residues. The V gene's germline CDR1 is LGHDT and CDR2 YNNKEL (reference sequence). V gave up 2 bases and J gave up 5 bases, with 15 bases separating them.